This T cell receptor beta chain was observed in a study of shared clonotypes between healthy human individuals. The assay was immunoSEQ multiplex PCR, and TCRdb's table has in-frame clones only and misses some. The repertoire consists of around 2.1 million clones, with roughly 91% occurring once and the leading ten covering roughly 1.7%. V lost 0 bases and J 1 base, leaving 17 bases between the germline ends. Germline V gene sequence: CDR1 SGHDT, CDR2 YYEEEE. The CDR3 sequence is 18 residues long. Naive CD8 populations comprised CD45RO-negative cells positively selected for CCR7, excluding terminally differentiated effector memory CD45RA+ cells.

The receptor comes from a young man in good health. Some clones in this sample may be carry-over from other donors' samples. This chain links TRBV5-6 with TRBJ1-5; D possibly corresponds to TRBD1 (5 bases). The sequenced sample was naive CD8+ T cells from PBMCs. CDR3: CASSLEQGPYSSNQPQHF. The DNA of the CDR3 is TGTGCCAGCAGCTTGGAGCAGGGCCCCTATAGCAGCAATCAGCCCCAGCATTTT. The variable domain in full, completed from reference TRBV5-6 and TRBJ1-5, reads DAGVTQSPTHLIKTRGQQVTLRCSPKSGHDTVSWYQQALGQGPQFIFQYYEEEERQRGNFPDRFSGHQFPNYSSELNVNALLLGDSALYLCASSLEQGPYSSNQPQHFGDGTRLSIL.